Following are 8 T cell receptor beta chains from one sample sequenced in a study of response to subunit inactivated influenza vaccine. One entry per CDR3 protein results from TCRdb running MiXCR on the RT-PCR reads. The data show about 300,000 distinct CDR3 sequences, less than 25% seen once. The sequencing here drew on PBMCs from blood, taken about 20 months after vaccination. Receptors were obtained from a man aged 45 to 75 who received an inactivated influenza vaccine.

J is TRBJ2-7 and V is TRBV6-1, with D possibly TRBD1 on 6 matching bases. CDR3 length: 14 amino acids. The germline V and J ends were trimmed by 5 bases and 2 bases, with 13 bases remaining between them. The germline gives CDR1 MNHNS, CDR2 SASEGT. The CDR3 loop is CASSTLQGAYEQYF. The CDR3 DNA sequence: TGTGCCAGCAGTACCTTACAGGGAGCCTACGAGCAGTACTTC.

V is TRBV5-1 and J is TRBJ1-1; tentatively, D is TRBD1 (5 bases). The CDR3 covers 14 residues. The germline V gene has CDR1 SGHRS and CDR2 YFSETQ. The V gene lost 5 bases and the J gene lost 0 bases, with 11 bases spanning the gap. This CDR3 is CASRRGQMNTEAFF. The CDR3 region has the DNA TGCGCCAGCAGAAGGGGCCAAATGAACACTGAAGCTTTCTTT.

This clonotype was seen a handful of times. V gene TRBV2 combines with J gene TRBJ1-1, with a weak D call TRBD1 (5 bases). The germline gives CDR1 SNHLY, CDR2 FYNNEI. V lost 1 base and J lost 1, with 7 bases in between. This CDR3 spans 14 amino acids. CDR3 DNA sequence: TGTGCCAGCAGTGAAGTCAGGGAGAACACTGAAGCTTTCTTT. This translates into CASSEVRENTEAFF.

The rearrangement links TRBV19 to TRBJ2-4; unclear D gene. The ends were cut back, 5 bases at V and 8 bases at J, with 4 bases in the middle. The germline gives CDR1 LNHDA, CDR2 SQIVND (reference sequence). CDR3 length: 10 residues. CDR3 DNA: TGTGCCAGTAGTGACTACATTCAGTACTTC. Protein product: CASSDYIQYF.

The gene calls are TRBV7-2 and TRBJ1-2; D gene ambiguous. Per germline, CDR1 SGHTA and CDR2 FQGNSA. The CDR3 is 15 amino acids. V gave up 1 base and J gave up 4 bases, with 13 bases separating them. CDR3 nucleotide sequence: TGTGCCAGCAGCTTAGAAGGCCCGAGAGGCTATGGCTACACCTTC. As protein: CASSLEGPRGYGYTF. Using reference TRBV7-2 and TRBJ1-2 for the parts outside the CDR3, the full variable domain is GAGVSQSPSNKVTEKGKDVELRCDPISGHTALYWYRQSLGQGLEFLIYFQGNSAPDKSGLPSDRFSAERTGGSVSTLTIQRTQQEDSAVYLCASSLEGPRGYGYTFGSGTRLTVV.

V usage is TRBV6-5 and J usage is TRBJ1-2; D not resolved. CDR1 and CDR2 from the germline V gene are MNHEY and SVGAGI. The V end was cut by 2 bases, the J end by 2 bases, with 6 bases between. CDR3 size: 13 residues. Here the CDR3 DNA reads TGTGCCAGCAGTTACGCGGGGAACTATGGCTACACCTTC. Its translation is CASSYAGNYGYTF.

This clonotype has only a few counts. The chain carries TRBV20-1 and TRBJ2-3; 12 bases are shared with TRBD2. The V gene's germline CDR1 is DFQATT and CDR2 SNEGSKA (reference sequence). The CDR3 spans 14 residues. V dropped 6 bases and J dropped 9; count of bases not matched to a gene: 10. CDR3 sequence (DNA): TGCAGTGCCCCTTTGACTAGCGGGAGTGGGACGCAGTATTTT. This codes for CSAPLTSGSGTQYF.

The J gene is TRBJ1-1, the V gene TRBV10-3, with TRBD1 matching 8 bases. The CDR3 is made up of 14 amino acids. With 4 bases clipped from V and 0 bases from J, the junction kept 1 base outside the gene matches. CDR1 and CDR2 from the germline V gene are ENHRY and SYGVKD. In DNA, the CDR3 is TGTGCCATCAGTGTCAGGGGGCTGAACACTGAAGCTTTCTTT. This gives the protein CAISVRGLNTEAFF.